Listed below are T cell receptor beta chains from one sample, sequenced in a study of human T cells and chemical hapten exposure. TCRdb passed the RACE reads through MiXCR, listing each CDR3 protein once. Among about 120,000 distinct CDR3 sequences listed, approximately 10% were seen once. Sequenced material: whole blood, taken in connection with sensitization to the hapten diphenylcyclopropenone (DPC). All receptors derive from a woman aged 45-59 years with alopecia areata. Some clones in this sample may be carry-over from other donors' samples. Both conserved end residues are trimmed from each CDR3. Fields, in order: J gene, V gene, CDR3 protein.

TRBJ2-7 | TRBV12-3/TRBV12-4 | ASSSGGNYEQY
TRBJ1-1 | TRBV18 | ASSQDRGEAF
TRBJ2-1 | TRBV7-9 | ASSSIMSGVNEQF
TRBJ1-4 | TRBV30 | AWTPQPNEKLF
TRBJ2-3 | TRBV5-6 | ASSLGFADTQY
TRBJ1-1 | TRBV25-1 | ASSQVGGSSTEAF
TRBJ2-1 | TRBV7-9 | ASSLGEYNEQF
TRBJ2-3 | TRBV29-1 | SATSGRVDRRRTGGTDTQY
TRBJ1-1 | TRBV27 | ASSSLGPMNTEAF
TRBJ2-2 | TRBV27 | ASSLGSGELF
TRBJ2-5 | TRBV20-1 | SARGMVAGGETQY
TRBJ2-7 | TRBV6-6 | ASTRPESYEQY
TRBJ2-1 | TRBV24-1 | ATSGTGPDEQF
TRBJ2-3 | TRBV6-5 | ASSRTSGRAGFPDTQY
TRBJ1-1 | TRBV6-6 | ASRQGRHLEAEAF
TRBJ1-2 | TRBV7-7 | ASSLRTENYGYT
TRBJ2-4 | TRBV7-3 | ASSLTQGADIQY
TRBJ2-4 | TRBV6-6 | ASSPTGGVGQNIQY
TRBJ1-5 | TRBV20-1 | SAKIGGGPNFSNQPQH
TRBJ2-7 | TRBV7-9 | ASSPPGRYEQY
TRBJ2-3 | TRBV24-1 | ATSLAGVKDTQY
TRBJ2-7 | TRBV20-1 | SAEGQSSYEQY
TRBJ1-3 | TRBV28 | ASSLRGSNSGNTIY
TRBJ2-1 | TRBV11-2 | ASSPGTSGSRYDEQF
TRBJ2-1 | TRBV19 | ATLGGEGYNEQF
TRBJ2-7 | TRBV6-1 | ASSEAPPEAAPYEQY
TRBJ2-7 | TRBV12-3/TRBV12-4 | ASSLRTPPLDPYEQY
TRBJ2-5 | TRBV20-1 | SMGPTLETQY
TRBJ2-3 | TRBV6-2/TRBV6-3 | ASRPQGRVRDTQY
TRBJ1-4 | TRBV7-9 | ASSLRSGSNEKLF
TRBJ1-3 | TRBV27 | ANFRQGPGGNTIY
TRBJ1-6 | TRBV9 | ASSVGGVDSPLH
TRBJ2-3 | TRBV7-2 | ASSLSTGPDTQY
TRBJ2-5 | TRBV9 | ASSVASSTAETQY
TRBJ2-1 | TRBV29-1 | SAGTSVYNEQF
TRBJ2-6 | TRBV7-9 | ASSLGLPGANVLT
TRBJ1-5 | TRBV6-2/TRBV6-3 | ASSYPQGGQPQH
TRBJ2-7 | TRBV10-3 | AISEGSGYEQY
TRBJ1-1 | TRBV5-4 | ASSLNGLEAF
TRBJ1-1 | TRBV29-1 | SVQGYRTEAF
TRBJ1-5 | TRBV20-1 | SASTGSQPQH
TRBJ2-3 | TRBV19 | ASKEGGSTDTQY
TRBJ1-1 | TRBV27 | ASSYSAGEAMNTEAF
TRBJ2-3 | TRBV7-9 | ASSVPSGGLDTQY
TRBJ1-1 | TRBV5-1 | ASSLNRQGRGTEAF
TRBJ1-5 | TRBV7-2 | ASSVGRTGVQPQH
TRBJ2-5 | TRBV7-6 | ASSPQTGSQETQY
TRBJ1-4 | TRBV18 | ASSPGRPWGEKLF
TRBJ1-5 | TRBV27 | ASSLGTGSNQPQH
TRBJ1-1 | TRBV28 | ASSLRDRLGKTEAF
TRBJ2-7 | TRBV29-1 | SVETSGPSYEQY
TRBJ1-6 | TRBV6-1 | ASSGHRAVSYNSPLH
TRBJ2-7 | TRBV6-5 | ASKTGPEQY
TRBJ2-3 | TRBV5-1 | ASSPTSGPDTQY
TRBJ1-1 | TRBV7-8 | ASSLIQGMNTEAF